The T cell receptor beta chain described here comes from a study of tumor-infiltrating lymphocytes in localized non-small cell lung cancer. Study-level information: Some samples were collected after neoadjuvant chemotherapy; smokers, never-smokers and several histologies were included. From each patient, both tumor and uninvolved lung, non-adjacent to tumor, were sampled. Points from the study as a whole: Compared with uninvolved lung, tumors showed higher T cell infiltration by TCRbeta sequencing.

The repertoire was sequenced with immunoSEQ multiplex PCR; TCRdb's copy has only in-frame clones and lacks some. Here the sample spans about 9,700 clones, 70% to 80% being singletons. V lost 0 bases to trimming and J lost 0 bases, with 10 bases between them. This CDR3 comprises 16 residues. The germline gives CDR1 SGDLS, CDR2 YYNGEE. As regards this clone: The antigen remains undetermined.

The chain has TRBV9 and TRBJ1-3; D uncertain. The sequenced sample consisted of lung tumor tissue. This receptor was identified in a human donor with non-small cell lung cancer. This chain's CDR3 is CASSVASGNSGNTIYF. The DNA of the CDR3 is TGTGCCAGCAGCGTAGCGAGCGGCAACTCTGGAAACACCATATATTTT.